This T cell receptor beta chain emerged from a study of cytomegalovirus exposure and HLA in healthy donors. Germline assignment: CDR1 SNHLY and CDR2 FYNNEI. The CDR3 is made up of 12 amino acids. Researchers ran the PCR with 60 Vbeta and 13 Jbeta primers. Assay used: immunoSEQ multiplex PCR; TCRdb lists only in-frame clones, some missing. The sample lists approximately 74,000 clones; about 80% were seen once. In its sample, this clone was seen a few times. The V and J genes are TRBV2 and TRBJ2-4; a weak D match, TRBD1 (5 bases). The sequenced sample was PBMCs. The TCR was taken from a man in his fifties or sixties in good health and CMV-seropositive. The CDR3 DNA is TGTGCGACAGTTACAGCCAAAAACATTCAGTACTTC. Protein sequence: CATVTAKNIQYF.